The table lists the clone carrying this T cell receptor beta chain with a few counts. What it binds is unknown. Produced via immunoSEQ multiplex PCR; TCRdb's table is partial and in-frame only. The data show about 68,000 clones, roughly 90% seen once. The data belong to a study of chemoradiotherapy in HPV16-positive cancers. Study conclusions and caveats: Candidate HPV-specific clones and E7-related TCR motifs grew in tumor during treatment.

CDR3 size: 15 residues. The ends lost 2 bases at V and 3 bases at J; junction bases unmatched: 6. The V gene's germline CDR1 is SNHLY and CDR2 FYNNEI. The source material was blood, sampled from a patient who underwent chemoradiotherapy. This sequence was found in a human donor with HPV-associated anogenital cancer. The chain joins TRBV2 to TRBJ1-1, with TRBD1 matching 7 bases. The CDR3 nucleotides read TGTGCCAGCAGTGAATTCGGGACAGCGGACACTGAAGCTTTCTTT. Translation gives CASSEFGTADTEAFF. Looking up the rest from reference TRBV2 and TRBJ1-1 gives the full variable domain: EPEVTQTPSHQVTQMGQEVILRCVPISNHLYFYWYRQILGQKVEFLVSFYNNEISEKSEIFDDQFSVERPDGSNFTLKIRSTKLEDSAMYFCASSEFGTADTEAFFGQGTRLTVV.